This T cell receptor (beta chain) was captured in a study of T cell responses to AZD1222 COVID-19 vaccine. Study details: Pooling was applied to second doses at about 4 or about 12 weeks. Regarding the study as a whole: None of the repertoires were sampled until the peak T cell response had passed. Mapped onto spike, vaccine-associated CD4 TCRs spanned it and were dominant at 160-218 and 743-854. White British ancestry dominated among donors, who included more females, and clonal diversity was possibly underestimated.

Between the trimmed V and J ends, which lost 2 bases and 0 bases, there was a span of 14 bases. Germline CDR1 reads KGHSH; CDR2 reads LQKENI. The CDR3 contains 18 residues. Worth noting for this clone: What it binds is not known.

Sequencing used immunoSEQ multiplex PCR; TCRdb keeps in-frame clones, though not all of them. The table lists some 150,000 clones, 90% to 95% of them singletons. V gene TRBV18 combines with J gene TRBJ2-6, with D perhaps TRBD1 (5 bases). The material was peripheral blood, obtained on day 0 of AZD1222 vaccination. The TCR sequence derives from an adult in good health. CDR3 in amino acids: CASSPAGRVPSGANVLTF. In DNA, the CDR3 is TGTGCCAGCTCACCAGCCGGCAGGGTGCCCTCTGGGGCCAACGTCCTGACTTTC.